This TCR beta chain was recorded in a study of a mutant IDH1 vaccine in newly diagnosed glioma. Study-wide findings and caveats: A vaccine-induced immune response developed in roughly 93% of the patients.

The CDR3 loop spans 15 amino acids. Per the germline V gene, CDR1 is MGHDK and CDR2 is SYGVNS. V lost 10 bases to trimming and J lost 0 bases, with 18 bases between them. The time point: week 35, safety follow-up. Vaccinated patients received 300 ug of mutant IDH1 20-mer peptide per dose, with topical imiquimod. Concerning this clone itself: Its target is not known.

The repertoire was sequenced with immunoSEQ multiplex PCR; TCRdb's copy has only in-frame clones and lacks some. The sample has around 50,000 clones, roughly 84% seen once. The material was PBMCs, obtained from a glioma patient whose treatment included an IDH1 peptide vaccine. The V and J genes are TRBV25-1 and TRBJ1-2; D not resolved. This clonotype originated in a man in his forties with glioma. The CDR3 loop is CATAKGTASNYGYTF. In nucleotides, the CDR3 is TGTGCCACCGCGAAGGGTACAGCTTCTAACTATGGCTACACCTTC.